These 13 T cell receptor beta chains were sequenced from one sample in a study of blood T cells in healthy people across ages. A second PCR, run for roughly 7 to 11 cycles, used a sample-barcoded 5' primer plus a J-beta primer mix. In TCRdb, the 5' RACE reads were re-called with MiXCR into one record per CDR3 protein. The profile shows roughly 930,000 distinct CDR3 sequences, approximately 49% of them singletons. Sequenced: blood. The receptors stem from a man aged 25-45 years in good health.

The chain combines TRBV6-5 with TRBJ2-7, with D maybe TRBD2 (5 bases). CDR3 length: 14 residues. Germline loops: CDR1 MNHEY, CDR2 SVGAGI. V shed 2 bases and J shed 10 bases, with 18 bases lying between them. The CDR3 DNA follows: TGTGCCAGCAGTTACGGTGCTAGCTGGGAGTCCCAGTACTTC. It codes for CASSYGASWESQYF.

This clonotype has at least ten counts. This chain connects TRBV27 to TRBJ2-7; the match to TRBD1 covers 9 bases. CDR1 and CDR2 (germline): MNHEY, SMNVEV (reference sequence). With 10 bases clipped from V and 2 bases from J, the junction kept 12 bases outside the gene matches. The CDR3 has 15 amino acids. The DNA of the CDR3 is TGTGCCACCCGGGGGACAGGGTATTACCCCTACGAGCAGTACTTC. It encodes CATRGTGYYPYEQYF.

The chain joins TRBV20-1 to TRBJ2-3; 10 bases fit TRBD1. Germline lookup yields CDR1 DFQATT and CDR2 SNEGSKA (reference sequence). Losses at the gene ends were 4 bases for V and 2 bases for J; bases not matched to a gene: 9. The CDR3 is made up of 16 amino acids. CDR3 loop: CSAITPGQGLTDTQYF. CDR3 DNA: TGCAGTGCTATTACCCCGGGACAGGGGCTCACAGATACGCAGTATTTT.

This clonotype was seen a single time. No conserved phenylalanine or tryptophan ends this CDR3, so it is likely a read error. The chain combines TRBV5-6 with TRBJ2-3; either TRBD1 or TRBD2 may supply D (5 bases each). This CDR3 contains 15 residues. Per germline, CDR1 SGHDT and CDR2 YYEEEE. With 3 bases removed from V and 2 bases from J, the gap between germline ends came to 13 bases. As DNA, the CDR3 is TGTGCCAGCAGCTGGTTTCGGGGCTCCACAGATACGCAGTATGTT. Amino acid sequence: CASSWFRGSTDTQYV.

The CDR3 nucleotides are TGTGCCAGCAGCTATGGGGTTTTGGGGGTGGGCTACAATGAGCAGTTCTTC. This sequence encodes CASSYGVLGVGYNEQFF. The chain carries TRBV7-2 and TRBJ2-1; tentatively, D is TRBD1 or TRBD2 (5 bases each). CDR3 size: 17 residues. Trimming took 4 bases from V and 3 from J, leaving 19 bases between them. Germline lookup yields CDR1 SGHTA and CDR2 FQGNSA. The full variable domain, its missing parts supplied by reference TRBV7-2 and TRBJ2-1, is GAGVSQSPSNKVTEKGKDVELRCDPISGHTALYWYRQSLGQGLEFLIYFQGNSAPDKSGLPSDRFSAERTGGSVSTLTIQRTQQEDSAVYLCASSYGVLGVGYNEQFFGPGTRLTVL.

The rearrangement uses TRBV3-1 and TRBJ2-5; TRBD2 matches at 9 bases. From germline, CDR1 is LGHDT and CDR2 YNNKEL (reference sequence). The CDR3 loop spans 17 amino acids. J gave up 2 bases and V 4 bases, and 11 bases lay outside the gene matches. CDR3 nucleotide sequence: TGTGCCAGCAGCCCGCGACTAGCGGAGGCCAATCAAGAGACCCAGTACTTC. Translated, it gives CASSPRLAEANQETQYF.

The rearrangement links TRBV20-1 to TRBJ1-5; TRBD1 aligns across 7 bases. The germline gives CDR1 DFQATT, CDR2 SNEGSKA (reference sequence). V shed 6 bases, J shed 11 bases, and the junction held 10 bases outside the gene matches. The length of the CDR3 is 12 residues. The CDR3, as DNA: TGCAGTGCCGCCAGGGGGATCTCAGCCCAGCATTTT. This encodes CSAARGISAQHF.

This clonotype occurred a few times. The CDR3 reads CASSQVSGQGVIYEQYF. CDR3 DNA: TGTGCCAGCAGCCAAGTATCGGGACAGGGTGTTATCTACGAGCAGTACTTC. V usage is TRBV3-1 and J usage is TRBJ2-7, with 9 positions matching TRBD1. Germline CDR1 and CDR2: LGHDT and YNNKEL (reference sequence). V shed 1 base and J 3 bases; nucleotides not matched to a gene: 10. The CDR3 totals 17 residues.

The gene calls are TRBV29-1 and TRBJ1-1; TRBD1 might be the D (5 bases). Germline V gene data show CDR1 as SQVTM and CDR2 as ANQGSEA. V lost 7 bases to trimming and J lost 7 bases, with 13 bases between them. This CDR3 is built from 11 residues. CDR3 bases: TGCAGCGCGGGGGGAGATTATGAAGCTTTCTTT. This codes for CSAGGDYEAFF.

This sequence joins TRBV6-5 and TRBJ1-4; D is uncertain. CDR1 and CDR2 (germline): MNHEY, SVGAGI. V gave up 2 bases and J gave up 7 bases, with 8 bases separating them. The CDR3 has 13 residues. CDR3 coding DNA: TGTGCCAGCAGTTACGGGGAAATTGAAAAACTGTTTTTT. Protein: CASSYGEIEKLFF.

This clonotype is a singleton in its sample. V is TRBV5-5 and J is TRBJ2-3, with D perhaps matching TRBD2 (5 bases). V was clipped by 4 bases and J by 2 bases, with 11 bases between them. Germline CDR1 and CDR2: SGHKS and YYEKEE (reference sequence). This CDR3 is 14 amino acids long. In DNA, the CDR3 is TGTGCCAGCAGCGAGGGATGGATCACAGATACGCAGTATTTT. This gives the protein CASSEGWITDTQYF.

The genes are TRBV4-2 and TRBJ2-1; possibly TRBD1 or TRBD2 for D (5 bases each). The CDR3 is 14 residues long. V was trimmed by 0 bases and J by 9 bases, leaving 12 bases between them. Germline V lookup: CDR1 LGHNA, CDR2 YNFKEQ. The CDR3 nucleotides are TGTGCCAGCAGCCAAGAGGCTGCCGGGACTGAGCAGTTCTTC. Protein: CASSQEAAGTEQFF.

The chain carries TRBV7-2 and TRBJ2-3, with D tentatively TRBD1 or TRBD2 (5 bases each). V was clipped by 6 bases and J by 6 bases, with 13 bases between them. This CDR3 is built from 13 residues. Germline CDR1 and CDR2: SGHTA and FQGNSA. CDR3 in amino acids: CASSQSEGDTQYF. The DNA for the CDR3 is TGTGCCAGCAGTCAATCAGAGGGGGATACGCAGTATTTT.